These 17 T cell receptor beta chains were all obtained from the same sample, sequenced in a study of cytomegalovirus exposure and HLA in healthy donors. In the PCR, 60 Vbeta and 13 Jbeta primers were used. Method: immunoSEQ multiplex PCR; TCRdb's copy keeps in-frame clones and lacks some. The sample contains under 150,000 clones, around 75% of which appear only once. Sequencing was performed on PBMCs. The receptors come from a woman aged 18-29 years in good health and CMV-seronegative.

CDR3: CASSYSTGGNTIYF. CDR3 coding DNA: TGTGCCAGCAGTTACTCGACAGGGGGAAACACCATATATTTT. The chain employs TRBV6-5 and TRBJ1-3, with 7 bases fitting TRBD1. Trimming took 0 bases from V and 4 from J; bases not matched to a gene: 0. CDR3 length: 14 amino acids. Per the germline V gene, CDR1 is MNHEY and CDR2 is SVGAGI.

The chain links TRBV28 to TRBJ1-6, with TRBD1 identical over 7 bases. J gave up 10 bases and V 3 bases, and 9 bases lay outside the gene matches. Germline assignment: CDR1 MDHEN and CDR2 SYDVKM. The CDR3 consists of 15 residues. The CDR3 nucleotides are TGTGCCAGCAGTTTCTCAACGACAGGGAGATCACCCCTCCACTTT. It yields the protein CASSFSTTGRSPLHF.

The CDR3 is CAISGLEGTSATQYF. In nucleotides, the CDR3 is TGTGCCATCAGTGGGCTAGAGGGTACATCTGCTACGCAGTATTTT. The chain uses TRBV10-3 and TRBJ2-3; D possibly corresponds to TRBD2 (5 bases). Trimming stripped 4 bases from V and 8 bases from J, with 19 bases between. CDR1 and CDR2 from the germline V gene are ENHRY and SYGVKD. This CDR3 contains 15 residues.

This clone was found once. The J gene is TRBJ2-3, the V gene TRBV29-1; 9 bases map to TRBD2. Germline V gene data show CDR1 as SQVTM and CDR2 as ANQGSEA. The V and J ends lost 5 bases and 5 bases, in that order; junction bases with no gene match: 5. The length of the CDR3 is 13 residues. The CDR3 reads CSVSGGRGDTQYF. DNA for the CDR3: TGCAGCGTTAGCGGGGGGCGGGGAGATACGCAGTATTTT.

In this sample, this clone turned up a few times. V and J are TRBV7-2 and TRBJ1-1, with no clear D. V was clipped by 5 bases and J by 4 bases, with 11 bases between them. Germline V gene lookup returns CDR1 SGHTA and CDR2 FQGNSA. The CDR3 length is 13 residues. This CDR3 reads CASSPSASTEAFF. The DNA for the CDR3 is TGTGCCAGCAGCCCCTCCGCGAGCACTGAAGCTTTCTTT.

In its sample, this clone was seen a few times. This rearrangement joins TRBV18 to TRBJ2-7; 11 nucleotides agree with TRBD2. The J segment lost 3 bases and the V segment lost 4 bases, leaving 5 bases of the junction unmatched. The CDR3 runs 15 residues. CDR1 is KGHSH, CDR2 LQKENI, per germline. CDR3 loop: CASSRPSGGHYEQYF. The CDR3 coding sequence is TGTGCCAGCTCACGACCTAGCGGGGGGCACTACGAGCAGTACTTC.

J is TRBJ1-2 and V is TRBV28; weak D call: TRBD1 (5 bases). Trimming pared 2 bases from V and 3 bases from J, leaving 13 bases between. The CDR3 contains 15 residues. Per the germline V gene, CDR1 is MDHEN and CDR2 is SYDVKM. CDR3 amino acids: CASSLNRRGDYGYTF. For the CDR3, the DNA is TGTGCCAGCAGTTTAAATCGGCGGGGGGACTATGGCTACACCTTC.

This chain's CDR3 is CASRSSKGLYEQYF. CDR3 coding DNA: TGTGCCAGCAGGTCTAGTAAGGGACTCTACGAGCAGTACTTC. The gene calls are TRBV28 and TRBJ2-7; a weak D match, TRBD2 (6 bases). Trimming took 6 bases from V and 3 from J, leaving 15 bases between them. This CDR3 spans 14 amino acids. Germline V gene lookup returns CDR1 MDHEN and CDR2 SYDVKM.

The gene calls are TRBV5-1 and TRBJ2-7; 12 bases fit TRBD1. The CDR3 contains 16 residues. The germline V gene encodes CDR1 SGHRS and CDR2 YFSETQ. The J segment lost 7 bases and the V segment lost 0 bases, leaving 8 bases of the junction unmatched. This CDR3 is CASSLEMGQGAREQYF. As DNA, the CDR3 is TGCGCCAGCAGCTTGGAAATGGGACAGGGGGCGCGTGAGCAGTACTTC.

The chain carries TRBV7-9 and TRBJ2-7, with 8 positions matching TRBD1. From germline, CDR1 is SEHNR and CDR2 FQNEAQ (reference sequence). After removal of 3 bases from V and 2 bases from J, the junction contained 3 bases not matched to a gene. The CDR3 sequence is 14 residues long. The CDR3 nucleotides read TGTGCCAGCAGCTTGACAGGGGACCCCTACGAGCAGTACTTC. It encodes CASSLTGDPYEQYF.

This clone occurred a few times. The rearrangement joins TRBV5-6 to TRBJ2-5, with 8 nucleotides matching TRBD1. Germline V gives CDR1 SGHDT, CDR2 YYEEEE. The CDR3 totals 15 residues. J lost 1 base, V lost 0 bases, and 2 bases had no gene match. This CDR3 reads CASSLGQGIQETQYF. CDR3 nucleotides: TGTGCCAGCAGCTTGGGACAGGGGATCCAAGAGACCCAGTACTTC.

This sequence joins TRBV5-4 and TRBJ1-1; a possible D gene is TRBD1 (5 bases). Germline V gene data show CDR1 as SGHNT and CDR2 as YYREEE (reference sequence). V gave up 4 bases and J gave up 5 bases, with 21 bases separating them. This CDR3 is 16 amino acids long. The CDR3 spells CASSPNRGSVWTEAFF. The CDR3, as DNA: TGTGCCAGCAGCCCGAATCGGGGGTCCGTGTGGACTGAAGCTTTCTTT. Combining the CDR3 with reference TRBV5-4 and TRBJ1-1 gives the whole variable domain ETGVTQSPTHLIKTRGQQVTLRCSSQSGHNTVSWYQQALGQGPQFIFQYYREEENGRGNFPPRFSGLQFPNYSSELNVNALELDDSALYLCASSPNRGSVWTEAFFGQGTRLTVV.

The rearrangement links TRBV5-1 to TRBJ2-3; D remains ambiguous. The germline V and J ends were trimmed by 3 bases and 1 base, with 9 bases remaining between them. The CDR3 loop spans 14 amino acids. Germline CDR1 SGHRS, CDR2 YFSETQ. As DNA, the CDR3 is TGCGCCAGCAGCTCAGCCAGCGGCACAGATACGCAGTATTTT. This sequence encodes CASSSASGTDTQYF.

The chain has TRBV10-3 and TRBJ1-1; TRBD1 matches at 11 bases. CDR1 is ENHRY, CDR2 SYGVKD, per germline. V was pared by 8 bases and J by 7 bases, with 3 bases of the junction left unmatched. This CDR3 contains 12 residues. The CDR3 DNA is TGTGCCATCGGGACAGGGGGGAATGAAGCTTTCTTT. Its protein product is CAIGTGGNEAFF.

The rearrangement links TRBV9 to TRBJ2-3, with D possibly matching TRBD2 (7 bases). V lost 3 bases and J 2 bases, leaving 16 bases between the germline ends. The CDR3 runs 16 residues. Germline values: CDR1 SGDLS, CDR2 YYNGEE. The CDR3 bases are TGTGCCAGCAGCGCCTCGGGGGGCAGGTTCACAGATACGCAGTATTTT. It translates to CASSASGGRFTDTQYF.

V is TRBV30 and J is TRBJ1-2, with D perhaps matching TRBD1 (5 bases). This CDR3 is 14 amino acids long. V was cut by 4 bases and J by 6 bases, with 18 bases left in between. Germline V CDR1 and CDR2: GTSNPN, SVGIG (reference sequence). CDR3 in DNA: TGTGCCTGGACTGATGACTCCGGGGGGGATGGCTACACCTTC. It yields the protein CAWTDDSGGDGYTF.

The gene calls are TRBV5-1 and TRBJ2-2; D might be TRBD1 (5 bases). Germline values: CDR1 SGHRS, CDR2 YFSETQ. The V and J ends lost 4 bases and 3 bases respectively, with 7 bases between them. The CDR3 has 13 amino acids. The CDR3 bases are TGCGCCAGCAGCAAAGGGGACACCGGGGAGCTGTTTTTT. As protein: CASSKGDTGELFF.